The 5 T cell receptor beta chains given below trace back to one sample, sequenced in a study of beta chain features in type 1 diabetes. The whole isolated RNA underwent reverse transcription, so sequencing captured expressed TCRB transcripts. Profiling relied on immunoSEQ multiplex PCR, and the TCRdb table lists in-frame clones only, not all of them. The table lists around 190,000 clones, about 13% of them singletons, with 0.62% in the top ten. Sequencing was performed on central memory CD4+ T cells from blood. The receptors come from a woman between 18 and 29 years old in good health.

V is TRBV5-1 and J is TRBJ2-1; the D gene is possibly TRBD2 (6 bases). The CDR3 runs to 14 residues. Germline V lookup: CDR1 SGHRS, CDR2 YFSETQ. V shed 3 bases and J shed 4 bases, with 11 bases lying between them. DNA for the CDR3: TGCGCCAGCAGCTCCCGTGCGGGGTACAATGAGCAGTTCTTC. It translates to CASSSRAGYNEQFF.

This chain joins TRBV5-1 and TRBJ2-7; 7 nucleotides match TRBD1. Unmatched junction bases numbered 5, after V lost 0 bases and J lost 2 bases. The germline CDR1 and CDR2 sequences are SGHRS and YFSETQ. This CDR3 comprises 15 residues. CDR3 sequence: CASSLGGGRAYEQYF. CDR3 nucleotides: TGCGCCAGCAGCTTGGGAGGGGGCCGCGCCTACGAGCAGTACTTC.

V usage is TRBV28 and J usage is TRBJ1-5, with D maybe TRBD1 (5 bases). V was cut by 7 bases and J by 0 bases, with 13 bases left in between. The germline V gene has CDR1 MDHEN and CDR2 SYDVKM. The CDR3 has 15 amino acids. DNA of the CDR3: TGTGCCAGCAAGGTGGTTGACAGTAGCAATCAGCCCCAGCATTTT. Amino acid sequence: CASKVVDSSNQPQHF.

This clone was seen a few times. V and J are TRBV11-2 and TRBJ2-1; D might be TRBD1 (6 bases). Germline loops: CDR1 SGHAT, CDR2 FQNNGV. The CDR3 sequence is 16 residues long. V lost 2 bases to trimming and J lost 3 bases, with 14 bases between them. The chain's CDR3 is CASSLRSGVYYNEQFF. CDR3 in DNA: TGTGCCAGCAGCTTACGTTCAGGGGTATACTACAATGAGCAGTTCTTC.

This chain uses TRBV6-1 with TRBJ1-2; TRBD1 agrees at 8 bases. In germline, CDR1 is MNHNS, CDR2 SASEGT. The V and J ends lost 9 bases and 5 bases, in that order; junction bases with no gene match: 11. This CDR3 is built from 14 residues. The DNA for the CDR3 is TGTGCCAGTCGATTCGGACAGGGAGAGTATGGCTACACCTTC. Translation gives CASRFGQGEYGYTF.